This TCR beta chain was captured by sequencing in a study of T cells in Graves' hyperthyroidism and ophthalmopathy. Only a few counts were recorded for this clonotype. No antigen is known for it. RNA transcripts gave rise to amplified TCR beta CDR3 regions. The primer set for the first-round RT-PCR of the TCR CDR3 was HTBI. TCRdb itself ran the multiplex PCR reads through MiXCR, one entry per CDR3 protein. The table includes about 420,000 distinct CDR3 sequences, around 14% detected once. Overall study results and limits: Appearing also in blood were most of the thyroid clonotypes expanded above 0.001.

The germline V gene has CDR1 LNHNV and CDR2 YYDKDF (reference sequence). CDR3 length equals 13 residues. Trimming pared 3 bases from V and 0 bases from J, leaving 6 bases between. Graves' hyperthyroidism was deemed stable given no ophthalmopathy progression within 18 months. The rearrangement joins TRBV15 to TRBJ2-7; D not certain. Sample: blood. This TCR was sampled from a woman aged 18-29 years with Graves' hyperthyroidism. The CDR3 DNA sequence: TGTGCCACCAGCAGGCCCTACTCCTACGAGCAGTACTTC. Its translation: CATSRPYSYEQYF.